Listed below are T cell receptor beta chains from one sample, sequenced in a study of early T cells in non-severe SARS-CoV-2 infection. Via MiXCR, TCRdb re-called the 5' RACE reads, giving one row per CDR3 protein. The sample yields tens of thousands of distinct CDR3 sequences, around 6.5% seen once. The material sequenced was whole blood, taken at baseline. All receptors derive from an adult who was a healthcare worker with PCR-confirmed SARS-CoV-2 infection or an uninfected control (not recorded which). Each CDR3 is given with its conserved first and last residue. The D gene is left open where the match is weak. Size values are once, few and many counts, or a class for expanded clones, and some rows have none.

v_call,j_call,d_call,clone_size,cdr3_aa,cdr3_nt
TRBV20-1,TRBJ1-1,TRBD1,few,CSADRGRDTEAFF,TGCAGTGCTGACAGGGGACGAGACACTGAAGCTTTCTTT
TRBV4-3,TRBJ2-2,NA,many,CASSQVFPTNTGELFF,TGCGCCAGCAGCCAAGTGTTCCCGACGAACACCGGGGAGCTGTTTTTT
TRBV3-1,TRBJ2-7,NA,NA,CASSLFRTYEQYF,TGTGCCAGCAGCCTCTTCAGAACCTACGAGCAGTACTTC
TRBV20-1,TRBJ1-2,NA,many,CSASLGLNYGYTF,TGCAGTGCTAGTCTCGGGTTGAACTATGGCTACACCTTC
TRBV5-1,TRBJ2-2,TRBD2,many,CASKGSGGPHTNTGELFF,TGCGCCAGCAAGGGTAGCGGGGGGCCTCATACCAACACCGGGGAGCTGTTTTTT
TRBV12-3/TRBV12-4,TRBJ1-2,NA,many,CASRGGLYGYTF,TGTGCCAGCAGGGGAGGCCTGTATGGCTACACCTTC
TRBV27,TRBJ2-7,TRBD2,NA,CASSSPAGGSYEQYF,TGTGCCAGCAGTTCCCCAGCGGGGGGATCCTACGAGCAGTACTTC
TRBV5-1,TRBJ2-7,NA,NA,CASSFGESPYEQYF,TGCGCCAGCAGCTTCGGGGAAAGCCCCTACGAGCAGTACTTC
TRBV19,TRBJ2-3,NA,NA,CASSSSATDTQYF,TGTGCCAGTAGTAGTAGTGCCACAGATACGCAGTATTTT
TRBV5-1,TRBJ2-4,NA,many,CASSPGTGAKNIQYF,TGCGCCAGCAGCCCCGGGACCGGGGCCAAAAACATTCAGTACTTC
TRBV10-1,TRBJ1-1,NA,many,CASSDQANMNTEAFF,TGCGCCAGCAGTGACCAGGCCAATATGAACACTGAAGCTTTCTTT
TRBV2,TRBJ1-2,TRBD1,NA,CASRTSRDRGYGYTF,TGTGCCAGCAGGACTTCCCGGGACAGGGGGTATGGCTACACCTTC
TRBV14,TRBJ1-5,NA,NA,CASSQDRLAQHF,TGTGCCAGCAGCCAAGATCGGCTGGCCCAGCATTTT
TRBV5-6,TRBJ2-7,NA,NA,CVSSLGAEQYF,TGTGTCAGCAGCTTGGGGGCCGAGCAGTACTTC
TRBV5-4,TRBJ1-6,NA,many,CASSTLQGVRNSPLHF,TGTGCCAGCAGCACCCTACAGGGTGTGAGAAATTCACCCCTCCACTTT
TRBV12-3/TRBV12-4,TRBJ1-3,NA,many,CASNAQGSIGNTIYF,TGTGCCAGCAACGCACAGGGATCAATTGGAAACACCATATATTTT
TRBV6-1,TRBJ2-3,TRBD2,NA,CASSEGLAGSDTQYF,TGTGCCAGCAGTGAGGGACTAGCGGGATCAGATACGCAGTATTTT
TRBV5-1,TRBJ2-7,TRBD1,many,CASSPQGASEQYF,TGCGCCAGCAGCCCTCAGGGGGCGAGCGAGCAGTACTTC
TRBV6-1,TRBJ1-1,NA,NA,CASSEVRRNTEAFF,TGTGCCAGCAGTGAAGTACGAAGAAACACTGAAGCTTTCTTT
TRBV15,TRBJ1-4,NA,once,CATSRDQVATNEKLFF,TGTGCCACCAGCAGAGATCAGGTAGCCACTAATGAAAAACTTTTTTTT
TRBV4-1,TRBJ1-5,NA,many,CASSQAHRSNQPQHF,TGCGCCAGCAGCCAAGCCCACCGGAGCAATCAGCCCCAGCATTTT
TRBV9,TRBJ2-3,NA,many,CASSAITDTQYF,TGTGCCAGCAGCGCGATTACAGATACGCAGTATTTT
TRBV5-5,TRBJ1-5,NA,many,CASSLAVTSNQPQHF,TGTGCCAGCAGCTTGGCTGTCACGAGCAATCAGCCCCAGCATTTT
TRBV10-2,TRBJ2-1,TRBD2,many,CASSEVLAGGLSLLKEQFF,TGCGCCAGCAGTGAGGTGTTAGCGGGGGGGCTATCTCTCCTGAAGGAGCAGTTCTTC
TRBV7-3,TRBJ2-2,NA,many,CASSITGTSTGELFF,TGTGCCAGCAGCATCACCGGGACCTCCACCGGGGAGCTGTTTTTT
TRBV20-1,TRBJ2-1,TRBD2,NA,CSARDGKRGSYNEQFF,TGCAGTGCTAGAGACGGAAAGCGGGGGAGCTACAATGAGCAGTTCTTC
TRBV7-9,TRBJ1-4,NA,NA,CASSLSRQINEKLFF,TGTGCCAGCAGCTTATCTCGACAGATTAATGAAAAACTGTTTTTT
TRBV9,TRBJ1-1,NA,many,CASSQAMSTEAFF,TGTGCCAGCAGCCAAGCAATGAGCACTGAAGCTTTCTTT
TRBV7-9,TRBJ2-7,NA,few,CATHPGHTVGEQYF,TGTGCCACCCACCCGGGGCATACGGTGGGCGAGCAGTACTTC
TRBV28,TRBJ2-7,NA,many,CASSIRVRPYEQYF,TGTGCCAGCAGCATCCGGGTCCGCCCTTACGAGCAGTACTTC
TRBV9,TRBJ2-3,TRBD2,many,CASSANPGLGTDTQYF,TGTGCCAGCAGCGCCAACCCGGGACTAGGCACAGATACGCAGTATTTT
TRBV7-2,TRBJ2-3,NA,many,CASSLATTGLDTQYF,TGTGCCAGCAGCTTAGCAACCACAGGGCTAGATACGCAGTATTTT
TRBV12-3/TRBV12-4,TRBJ1-2,TRBD1,NA,CASSFEGAVGYTF,TGTGCCAGCAGTTTTGAGGGGGCCGTTGGCTACACCTTC
TRBV3-1,TRBJ1-6,NA,many,CASSQGVYNSPLHF,TGTGCCAGCAGCCAAGGCGTGTATAATTCACCCCTCCACTTT
TRBV20-1,TRBJ2-6,TRBD2,many,CSARDLRGGSGANVLTF,TGCAGTGCTAGAGATTTGCGGGGGGGCTCTGGGGCCAACGTCCTGACTTTC
TRBV20-1,TRBJ2-1,TRBD2,many,CSASRALAGLKDNEQFF,TGCAGTGCTAGTAGGGCCCTAGCGGGGCTCAAGGACAATGAGCAGTTCTTC
TRBV18,TRBJ1-4,NA,NA,CASSPPGGSNEKLFF,TGTGCCAGCTCACCACCGGGAGGGTCTAATGAAAAACTGTTTTTT
TRBV14,TRBJ2-1,TRBD1,NA,CASSHQQGAINEQFF,TGTGCCAGCAGCCACCAGCAGGGGGCTATTAATGAGCAGTTCTTC
TRBV14,TRBJ2-5,TRBD2,many,CASSISGGAWETQYF,TGTGCCAGCAGTATTAGCGGGGGGGCCTGGGAGACCCAGTACTTC
TRBV6-2/TRBV6-3,TRBJ2-3,NA,NA,CASSYLVAGDTQYF,TGTGCCAGCAGTTACTTAGTTGCGGGGGATACGCAGTATTTT
TRBV6-2/TRBV6-3,TRBJ2-2,NA,few,CASSYFPGELFF,TGTGCCAGCAGTTATTTTCCCGGGGAGCTGTTTTTT
TRBV5-1,TRBJ1-2,TRBD1,NA,CASSSQRGDRDYGYTF,TGCGCCAGCAGCTCCCAGAGGGGCGACAGGGACTATGGCTACACCTTC
TRBV11-2,TRBJ2-1,NA,many,CASSSGLGLEQFF,TGTGCCAGCAGCTCCGGGCTGGGTTTGGAGCAGTTCTTC
TRBV5-4,TRBJ2-2,TRBD1,few,CASSSAGTGGFGELFF,TGTGCCAGCAGCTCCGCCGGGACAGGGGGCTTCGGGGAGCTGTTTTTT
TRBV5-5,TRBJ1-6,NA,many,CASSLDGVPTYNSPLHF,TGTGCCAGCAGCTTGGATGGAGTCCCTACCTATAATTCACCCCTCCACTTT
TRBV28,TRBJ2-7,TRBD1,NA,CASSLGQGLREQYF,TGTGCCAGCAGTTTGGGACAGGGCTTGCGCGAGCAGTACTTC
TRBV4-3,TRBJ1-6,TRBD1,many,CASSQDPGTGNSPLHF,TGCGCCAGCAGCCAAGATCCCGGGACAGGGAATTCACCCCTCCACTTT
TRBV6-6,TRBJ1-4,NA,many,CASSYREGEKLFF,TGTGCCAGCAGTTACCGTGAGGGTGAAAAACTGTTTTTT
TRBV6-2/TRBV6-3,TRBJ2-7,NA,NA,CASSYSAGYEQYF,TGTGCCAGCAGTTACTCGGCGGGCTACGAGCAGTACTTC
TRBV12-3/TRBV12-4,TRBJ2-7,NA,many,CASRNQVYEQYF,TGTGCCAGCAGAAATCAGGTCTACGAGCAGTACTTC
TRBV30,TRBJ2-1,TRBD2,NA,CAWNPSGGLNEQFF,TGTGCCTGGAACCCTAGCGGGGGATTGAATGAGCAGTTCTTC
TRBV7-2,TRBJ2-3,NA,many,CASSLAPGPYIVTDTQYF,TGTGCCAGCAGCTTAGCACCCGGACCCTATATTGTCACAGATACGCAGTATTTT